This TCR beta chain originates from a study of beta chain features in type 1 diabetes. CD45RO/CCR7/CD25/CD127/CD95/CD27 sorting isolated CD4+ naive, central memory, regulatory and stem cell-like memory cells. All sorted populations exceeded 98% purity. Study-wide results and limits: Within each of all four CD4+ subsets, Type 1 diabetes patients had TCRB CDR3s that were moderately but significantly shorter.

This clone has a handful of counts. The antigen remains undetermined. The CDR3 is 11 residues long. Trimming removed 5 bases at V and 3 bases at J, with 7 bases between. Germline-derived CDR1 and CDR2 are DFQATT and SNEGSKA (reference sequence). Expressed TCRB transcripts were sequenced after all isolated RNA was converted to cDNA. Several million reads was the average for naive, central memory and regulatory T cell samples. The method was immunoSEQ multiplex PCR; TCRdb's version includes in-frame clones alone and lacks a portion of them. The profile shows hundreds of thousands of clones, under 13% of them singletons.

The receptor's source is a man younger than 45 with type 1 diabetes. The chain links TRBV20-1 to TRBJ2-5, with D hard to call. What was sequenced was naive CD4+ T cells from blood. In DNA form, the CDR3 reads TGCAGTGCTCTAGACGAAGAGACCCAGTACTTC. Amino acids: CSALDEETQYF.